This TCR beta chain is from a study of cytomegalovirus exposure and HLA in healthy donors. Concerning this clone itself: Its antigen remains unidentified.

Germline loops: CDR1 SGHNT, CDR2 YYREEE (reference sequence). The CDR3 extends over 12 amino acids. V lost 2 bases and J 8 bases, leaving 10 bases between the germline ends. Primers: 60 Vbeta forward and 13 Jbeta reverse. Sequencing used immunoSEQ multiplex PCR; TCRdb keeps in-frame clones, though not all of them. The top ten clones hold roughly 15% of a sample with 14,000 or so clones, 60% to 70% of them seen once. Study conclusions and caveats: Most of the TCR beta V segments (in an earlier analysis) were productive either about 87% or about 30% of the time. The classifier reportedly diagnosed cytomegalovirus status with high specificity and sensitivity. A later examination showed that TCR association rates differed by HLA locus, with DRB1 most and HLA-C fewest. When a later analysis was performed, an Asian-associated ancestry cluster reportedly had fewer N-insertions than the roughly 700-donor mean.

The chain links TRBV5-4 to TRBJ1-2; D ambiguous. The receptor's source is a woman aged 50 to 60 in good health and CMV-seropositive. The specimen was PBMCs. CDR3 in DNA: TGTGCCAGCAGCTTTGAAGTCGGGGGCTACACCTTC. The encoded protein is CASSFEVGGYTF.